This paragraph reports one T cell receptor beta chain. These data belong to a study of blood T cell repertoires in COVID-19. Libraries were prepared by immunoSEQ multiplex PCR; TCRdb keeps only in-frame clonotypes and omits some of them. The table has about 170,000 clones, 65% to 85% seen once; the top ten hold 8% to 9.5%. This receptor was taken from an elderly woman with active or convalescent COVID-19. Sequenced: peripheral blood.

CDR3 residues: CASSPGFIVKNIQYF. Here the CDR3 DNA reads TGTGCCAGCAGTCCAGGGTTTATTGTCAAAAACATTCAGTACTTC. This sequence joins TRBV28 and TRBJ2-4; possible D gene TRBD1, 5 bases. CDR1 and CDR2 from the germline V gene are MDHEN and SYDVKM. Trimming cost V 5 bases and J 3 bases, with 14 bases left between them. The CDR3 extends over 15 amino acids.